The 30 T cell receptor beta chains below were found in one sample sequenced in a study of blood T cells in healthy people across ages. PCR was performed a second time for about 7 to 11 cycles using a sample-barcoded 5' primer and a J-beta primer mix. Each CDR3 protein gets one entry after TCRdb re-called the 5' RACE reads with MiXCR. The sample lists about 1.5 million distinct CDR3 sequences, 35% to 45% occurring once. The sample taken for sequencing was blood. The receptors here all came from a woman aged 18-29 years in good health.

In regard to this clonotype: A much larger clonotype is one base distant, so this may be a read error. DNA for the CDR3: TGTGCCAGCAGTGTAAGAGGTTCCAACTATGGCTACACCTTC. As protein: CASSVRGSNYGYTF. V usage is TRBV27 and J usage is TRBJ1-2; D is unclear. The CDR3 is 14 amino acids. With 5 bases removed from V and 2 bases from J, the gap between germline ends came to 12 bases. Germline lookup yields CDR1 MNHEY and CDR2 SMNVEV (reference sequence).

Only a few counts were recorded for this clonotype. The rearrangement joins TRBV20-1 to TRBJ2-1; TRBD1 might be the D (6 bases). The V gene's germline CDR1 is DFQATT and CDR2 SNEGSKA (reference sequence). Deletions cut 6 bases from V and 0 bases from J, with 12 bases between. The CDR3 length is 14 residues. Written as DNA, the CDR3 is TGCAGTGCCAGGGGCGGGCCCTCCTACAATGAGCAGTTCTTC. Its protein is CSARGGPSYNEQFF.

This chain's CDR3 is CSVTNTGLAAYNEQFF. The CDR3 DNA reads TGCAGCGTTACCAACACAGGGCTGGCTGCCTACAATGAGCAGTTCTTC. The chain employs TRBV29-1 and TRBJ2-1; tentatively, D is TRBD1 (6 bases). Trimming removed 5 bases from V and 2 bases from J, with 19 bases in between. This CDR3 has 16 residues. Germline V gives CDR1 SQVTM, CDR2 ANQGSEA.

This chain joins TRBV9 and TRBJ1-4; 7 bases agree with TRBD1. CDR3 length: 19 amino acids. Losses at the gene ends were 0 bases for V and 0 bases for J; bases not matched to a gene: 11. CDR1 and CDR2 from the germline V gene are SGDLS and YYNGEE. The CDR3 nucleotides are TGTGCCAGCAGCGTAGTCAAGGACAGGCCTCGTCCAACTAATGAAAAACTGTTTTTT. This translates into CASSVVKDRPRPTNEKLFF.

This clonotype showed up just a few times. V usage is TRBV7-2 and J usage is TRBJ1-1; D remains unclear. The CDR3 totals 13 residues. Per the germline V gene, CDR1 is SGHTA and CDR2 is FQGNSA. The germline V and J ends were trimmed by 4 bases and 1 base, with 7 bases remaining between them. The chain's CDR3 is CASSSTWNTEAFF. The CDR3 nucleotides are TGTGCCAGCAGCTCGACATGGAACACTGAAGCTTTCTTT.

This clonotype was recorded a few times. The J gene is TRBJ2-7, the V gene TRBV20-1; 9 positions agree with TRBD1. The CDR3 contains 15 residues. Germline CDR1 is DFQATT and CDR2 is SNEGSKA (reference sequence). V trimming: 3 bases; J trimming: 5 bases; junction bases outside the gene matches: 11. CDR3 sequence reads: CSASPSGQGINEQYF. The CDR3 bases are TGCAGTGCTAGTCCCTCGGGACAGGGTATCAACGAGCAGTACTTC.

This clonotype has ten or more counts. The genes are TRBV11-2 and TRBJ2-1; 9 nucleotides align to TRBD1. With 5 bases clipped from V and 8 bases from J, the junction kept 10 bases outside the gene matches. Looked up from germline, CDR1 is SGHAT and CDR2 is FQNNGV. The length of the CDR3 is 15 residues. The CDR3 protein is CASSLGQGAWDEQFF. The CDR3 DNA sequence: TGTGCCAGCAGCCTGGGACAGGGTGCTTGGGATGAGCAGTTCTTC.

Of note for this clonotype: Just one base apart from a much larger clone, this may be a read error. The chain combines TRBV2 with TRBJ2-1; possible D gene TRBD2, 5 bases. V gave up 1 base and J gave up 13 bases, with 8 bases separating them. The CDR3 is 11 amino acids. Germline CDR1 SNHLY, CDR2 FYNNEI. Here the CDR3 DNA reads TGTGCCAGCAGTGAAGAGCGGACCCAGTTCTTC. Its translation: CASSEERTQFF.

This chain joins TRBV7-2 and TRBJ2-3, with TRBD1 matching 7 bases. The germline V gene has CDR1 SGHTA and CDR2 FQGNSA. The CDR3 is 15 residues long. After removal of 0 bases from V and 4 bases from J, the junction contained 4 bases not matched to a gene. CDR3 bases: TGTGCCAGCAGCTTAGCGGGGGACAGTTCAGATACGCAGTATTTT. This translates into CASSLAGDSSDTQYF.

This chain joins TRBV11-1 and TRBJ2-3, with D possibly matching TRBD1 (6 bases). The CDR3 is made up of 18 amino acids. V was trimmed by 4 bases and J by 3 bases, leaving 23 bases between them. The V gene's germline CDR1 is SGHAT and CDR2 FQDESV (reference sequence). The CDR3 protein is CASSSESDLGTWTDTQYF. The CDR3 nucleotides read TGTGCCAGCAGCTCCGAGTCCGATCTCGGGACATGGACAGATACGCAGTATTTT. The complete variable domain, with remaining parts taken from reference TRBV11-1 and TRBJ2-3, reads EAEVAQSPRYKITEKSQAVAFWCDPISGHATLYWYRQILGQGPELLVQFQDESVVDDSQLPKDRFSAERLKGVDSTLKIQPAELGDSAMYLCASSSESDLGTWTDTQYFGPGTRLTVL.

This clonotype was recorded many times. The genes are TRBV29-1 and TRBJ2-1; D not resolved. Trimming removed 4 bases at V and 4 bases at J, with 5 bases between. Per the germline V gene, CDR1 is SQVTM and CDR2 is ANQGSEA. The CDR3 length is 11 residues. CDR3 DNA sequence: TGCAGCGTTGTTGGATACAATGAGCAGTTCTTC. Translation gives CSVVGYNEQFF.

CDR3 sequence reads: CSASPARRRADTQYF. The CDR3 nucleotides are TGCAGTGCTAGTCCCGCTAGACGTCGGGCAGATACGCAGTATTTT. This chain joins TRBV20-1 and TRBJ2-3; D gene ambiguous. With 3 bases removed from V and 4 bases from J, the gap between germline ends came to 17 bases. The CDR3 sequence is 15 residues long. Per germline, CDR1 DFQATT and CDR2 SNEGSKA (reference sequence).

In regard to this clonotype: One junction end does not reproduce the germline sequence, and a read error may be involved. This sequence joins TRBV28 and TRBJ2-3; TRBD2 aligns across 9 bases. Germline loops: CDR1 MDHEN, CDR2 SYDVKM. This CDR3 is built from 15 residues. CDR3 nucleotides: TGTGCCAGCAGTGGTACTGGCGGGGGGGCAGATACACAGTATTTT. Amino acids: CASSGTGGGADTQYF.

This clonotype appeared a few times. V usage is TRBV7-6 and J usage is TRBJ2-5; TRBD1 is a possible D gene (5 bases). V dropped 6 bases and J dropped 1 base, with 12 bases sitting between them. The germline V gene encodes CDR1 SGHVS and CDR2 FNYEAQ. This CDR3 comprises 14 residues. The CDR3 is CASSSTQVQETQYF. The CDR3 bases are TGTGCCAGCAGTAGCACACAGGTCCAAGAGACCCAGTACTTC.

J is TRBJ2-2 and V is TRBV6-4; a possible D gene is TRBD1 (6 bases). Germline assignment: CDR1 MRHNA and CDR2 SNTAGT. This CDR3 is built from 15 residues. Trimming removed 6 bases at V and 5 bases at J, with 16 bases between. For the CDR3, the DNA is TGTGCCAGCAGCGATCAGCCGGGACAAACCGGGGAGCTGTTTTTT. It is translated as CASSDQPGQTGELFF.

The chain carries TRBV7-9 and TRBJ1-2; 7 bases are shared with TRBD1. CDR3 length: 18 residues. The V segment lost 7 bases and the J segment 3 bases; nucleotides outside the gene matches: 20. In germline, CDR1 is SEHNR, CDR2 FQNEAQ (reference sequence). CDR3 DNA: TGTGCCAGCACCCCTTTTGGGACAGCTCGGCCGAGTGACTATGGCTACACCTTC. Protein product: CASTPFGTARPSDYGYTF.

The chain links TRBV20-1 to TRBJ2-7, with 11 bases lining up with TRBD1. The CDR3 has 14 amino acids. Germline-derived CDR1 and CDR2 are DFQATT and SNEGSKA (reference sequence). The ends lost 3 bases at V and 3 bases at J; junction bases unmatched: 4. The CDR3 loop reads CSASLGQGGYEQYF. As DNA, the CDR3 is TGCAGTGCTAGCCTGGGACAGGGGGGCTACGAGCAGTACTTC.

In DNA, the CDR3 is TGTGCCAGCAGCTCTGGTGAGGGATGGTCCACTGAAGCTTTCTTT. Translated, it gives CASSSGEGWSTEAFF. The chain combines TRBV7-9 with TRBJ1-1; D is ambiguous. CDR1 and CDR2 (germline): SEHNR, FQNEAQ (reference sequence). Trimming removed 4 bases from V and 4 bases from J, with 16 bases in between. The CDR3 spans 15 residues.

This clonotype was counted a few times. This chain uses TRBV12-3 or TRBV12-4 with TRBJ2-2; perhaps TRBD2 as D (6 bases). Trimming shortened V by 1 base and J by 1 base, and 13 bases separated the two germline ends. The CDR3 sequence is 17 residues long. Here the CDR3 reads CASSLGSRTMNTGELFF. The DNA of the CDR3 is TGTGCCAGCAGTTTAGGTTCGAGGACTATGAACACCGGGGAGCTGTTTTTT.

A few counts support this clonotype. The gene calls are TRBV21-1 and TRBJ2-5; the D call TRBD1 from the table was never checked on the DNA. TRBV21-1 is shown as a pseudogene. The CDR3 is made up of 14 amino acids. The CDR3 protein is CASSIDRGSETQYF. The CDR3 nucleotides are TGTGCCAGCAGCATTGACAGGGGTAGCGAGACCCAGTACTTC.

Only a few counts were recorded for this clonotype. The CDR3: CASSRNSLTEAFF. The CDR3 nucleotides read TGTGCCAGCAGCCGCAACAGCTTGACTGAAGCTTTCTTT. V usage is TRBV12-3 or TRBV12-4 and J usage is TRBJ1-1; D is uncertain. This CDR3 has 13 residues. The germline V and J ends were trimmed by 6 bases and 5 bases, with 13 bases remaining between them.

This clonotype was counted at least ten times. An end of the junction does not agree with germline; a read error may underlie this. The chain combines TRBV9 with TRBJ2-1; the D gene could be TRBD1 or TRBD2 (6 bases each). This CDR3 is built from 16 residues. CDR1 is SGDLS and CDR2 is YYNGEE in the germline V gene. Here the CDR3 reads CASSVWRGDSDNEQFF. The CDR3 bases are TGTGCCAGCAGCGTATGGAGGGGGGACTCCGACAATGAGCAGTTCTTC.

Only one count was recorded for this clonotype. The genes are TRBV5-1 and TRBJ1-2, with D possibly TRBD1 on 6 matching bases. CDR1 and CDR2 (germline): SGHRS, YFSETQ. The CDR3 covers 15 residues. Trimming left V 1 base short and J 4 bases short, with 14 bases between. CDR3 loop: CASSLFGGAGYGYTF. CDR3 DNA: TGCGCCAGCAGCTTGTTCGGGGGCGCGGGCTATGGCTACACCTTC.

The chain joins TRBV10-3 to TRBJ2-1, with 10 bases lining up with TRBD2. Germline CDR1 is ENHRY and CDR2 is SYGVKD. V shed 6 bases, J shed 1 base, and the junction held 0 bases outside the gene matches. The CDR3 spans 14 residues. The CDR3 loop reads CAIRAGGSYNEQFF. CDR3 nucleotides: TGTGCCATCAGAGCGGGAGGGTCCTACAATGAGCAGTTCTTC.

The CDR3 coding sequence is TGTGCCAGCAGCTTAGCAAGACTAGCGGGAGTTGATACGCAGTATTTT. Its translation: CASSLARLAGVDTQYF. This chain links TRBV7-9 with TRBJ2-3; 12 nucleotides agree with TRBD2. V lost 0 bases, J lost 6 bases, and 4 bases stayed unmatched. The germline V gene encodes CDR1 SEHNR and CDR2 FQNEAQ (reference sequence). The CDR3 has 16 amino acids.

The rearrangement joins TRBV29-1 to TRBJ1-1, with TRBD1 identical over 7 bases. This CDR3 is built from 14 residues. The V gene's germline CDR1 is SQVTM and CDR2 ANQGSEA. V was clipped by 8 bases and J by 1 base; unmatched bases: 10. CDR3 loop: CSSSTGLANTEAFF. In nucleotides, the CDR3 is TGCAGCTCTTCGACAGGGCTGGCGAACACTGAAGCTTTCTTT.

With respect to this clonotype: One end of the junction fails to match germline, which may point to a read error. This chain connects TRBV9 to TRBJ2-1; D remains unclear. Germline V CDR1 and CDR2: SGDLS, YYNGEE. This CDR3 is built from 13 residues. The CDR3 region is CVSSVGIDNEQFF. CDR3 coding DNA: TGTGTCAGCAGCGTAGGGATCGACAATGAGCAGTTCTTC.

The rearrangement links TRBV6-6 to TRBJ2-7, with D perhaps given as TRBD1 or TRBD2 (5 bases each). The CDR3 length is 15 residues. Germline CDR1 MNHNY, CDR2 SVGAGI (reference sequence). The ends were cut back, 0 bases at V and 2 bases at J, with 11 bases in the middle. CDR3 in DNA: TGTGCCAGCAGTTACTCCGGGGACCTCACCTACGAGCAGTACTTC. It translates to CASSYSGDLTYEQYF.

With respect to this clonotype: A much larger clone differs by one base, so this may be a read error. This chain joins TRBV4-3 and TRBJ2-7; the match to TRBD1 covers 7 bases. Germline assignment: CDR1 LGHNA and CDR2 YSLEER. The CDR3 has 15 residues. The CDR3 loop reads CAGSQDTGQSYEQYF. CDR3 DNA sequence: TGCGCCGGCAGCCAAGATACGGGACAGAGCTACGAGCAGTACTTC.

This chain joins TRBV20-1 and TRBJ2-5; 11 bases agree with TRBD1. The J call may be mistaken, given a closer DNA end match to TRBJ2-4. Germline CDR1 is DFQATT and CDR2 is SNEGSKA (reference sequence). CDR3 length: 24 amino acids. CDR3 loop: CSAPPGQITLWGQGDIIDKNIQYF. The CDR3 DNA follows: TGCAGCGCTCCTCCGGGACAGATAACATTGTGGGGACAGGGGGACATTATAGACAAAAACATTCAGTACTTC.